This TCR beta chain was sequenced for a study of blood T cell repertoires in COVID-19. Across the study: PBMCs, B-cell-depleted T cells, or T cells were the source of the cDNA or gDNA that made up the material.

In the authors' workflow: Reference gene primer amplification gave estimated nucleated cell counts. The assay was immunoSEQ multiplex PCR, and TCRdb's table has in-frame clones only and misses some. V and J calls and clone size follow that table, whereas D and trimming were derived from the DNA. Altogether over 200,000 clones are present, 84% being singletons, with the ten largest covering about 6.6%. Germline assignment: CDR1 MGHDK and CDR2 SYGVNS. The J segment lost 3 bases and the V segment lost 6 bases, leaving 7 bases of the junction unmatched. The CDR3 is made up of 16 amino acids. Participants' own reports of clinical history determined their cohort assignment. Symptom resolution, clearance, or two negative PCRs marked donors in Cohort 3 as recovered.

The chain is built from TRBV25-1 and TRBJ1-6; TRBD1 agrees at 8 bases. The TCR was taken from a woman aged 40-49 years who had recovered from COVID-19. Source material: PBMCs or T cells enriched from blood (not recorded which). DNA of the CDR3: TGTGCCAGCAGAGGACAGGGAATTAACTATAATTCACCCCTCCACTTT. Translated: CASRGQGINYNSPLHF.